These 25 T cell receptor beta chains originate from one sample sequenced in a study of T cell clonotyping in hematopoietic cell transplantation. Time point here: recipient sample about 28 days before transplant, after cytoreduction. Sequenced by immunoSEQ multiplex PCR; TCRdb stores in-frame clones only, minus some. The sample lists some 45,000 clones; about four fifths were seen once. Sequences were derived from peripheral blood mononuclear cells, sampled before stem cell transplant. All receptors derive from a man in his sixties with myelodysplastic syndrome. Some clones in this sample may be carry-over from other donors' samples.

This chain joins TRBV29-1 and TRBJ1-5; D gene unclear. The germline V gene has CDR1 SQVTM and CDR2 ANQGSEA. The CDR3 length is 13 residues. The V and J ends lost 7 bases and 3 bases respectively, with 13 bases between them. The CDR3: CSAGEGNNQPQHF. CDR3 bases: TGCAGCGCTGGGGAGGGTAACAATCAGCCCCAGCATTTT.

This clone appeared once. The CDR3: CASSRNGQGGSYGYTF. The CDR3 DNA follows: TGTGCCAGCAGCCGCAATGGACAGGGAGGATCATATGGCTACACCTTC. V and J are TRBV7-2 and TRBJ1-2; 8 nucleotides align to TRBD1. Looked up from germline, CDR1 is SGHTA and CDR2 is FQGNSA. The CDR3 runs 16 residues. V was pared by 5 bases and J by 5 bases, with 13 bases of the junction left unmatched. Filled out from reference TRBV7-2 and TRBJ1-2, the complete variable domain reads GAGVSQSPSNKVTEKGKDVELRCDPISGHTALYWYRQSLGQGLEFLIYFQGNSAPDKSGLPSDRFSAERTGGSVSTLTIQRTQQEDSAVYLCASSRNGQGGSYGYTFGSGTRLTVV.

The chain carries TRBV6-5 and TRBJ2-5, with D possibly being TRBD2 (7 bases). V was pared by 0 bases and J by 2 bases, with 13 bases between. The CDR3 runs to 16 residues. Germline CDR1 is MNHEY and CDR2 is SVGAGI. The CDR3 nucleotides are TGTGCCAGCAGTTACTCGACGGGGGGCGGACAAGAGACCCAGTACTTC. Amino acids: CASSYSTGGGQETQYF.

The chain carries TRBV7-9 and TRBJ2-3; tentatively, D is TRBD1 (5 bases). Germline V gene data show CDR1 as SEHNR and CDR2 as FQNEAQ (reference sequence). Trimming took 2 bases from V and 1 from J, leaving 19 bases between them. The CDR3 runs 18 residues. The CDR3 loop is CASSLRRSLGPGTDTQYF. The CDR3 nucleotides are TGTGCCAGCAGCTTACGAAGGTCTCTGGGGCCGGGCACAGATACGCAGTATTTT.

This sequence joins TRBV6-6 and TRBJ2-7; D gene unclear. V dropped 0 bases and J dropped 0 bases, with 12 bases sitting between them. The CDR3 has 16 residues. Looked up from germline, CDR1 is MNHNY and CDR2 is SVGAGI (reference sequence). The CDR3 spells CASSYSGRDISYEQYF. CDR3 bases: TGTGCCAGCAGTTACTCGGGCAGAGACATCTCCTACGAGCAGTACTTC.

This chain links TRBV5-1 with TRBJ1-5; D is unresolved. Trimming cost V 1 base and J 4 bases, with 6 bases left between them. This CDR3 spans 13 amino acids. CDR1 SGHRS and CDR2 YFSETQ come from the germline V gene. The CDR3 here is CASSLNTNQPQHF. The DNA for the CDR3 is TGCGCCAGCAGCTTGAACACAAATCAGCCCCAGCATTTT.

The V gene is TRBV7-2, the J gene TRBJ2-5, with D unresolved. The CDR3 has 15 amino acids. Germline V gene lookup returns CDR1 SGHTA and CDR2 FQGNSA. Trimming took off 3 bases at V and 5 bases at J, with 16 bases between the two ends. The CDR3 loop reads CASSFLGVARETQYF. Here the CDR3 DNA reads TGTGCCAGCAGCTTTCTTGGGGTGGCCCGGGAGACCCAGTACTTC.

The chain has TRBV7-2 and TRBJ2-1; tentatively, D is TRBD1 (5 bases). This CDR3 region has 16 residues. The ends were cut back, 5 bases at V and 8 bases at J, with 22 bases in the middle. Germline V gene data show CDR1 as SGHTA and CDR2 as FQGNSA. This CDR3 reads CASSPHQQRQPHEQFF. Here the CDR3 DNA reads TGTGCCAGCAGCCCGCACCAACAAAGACAGCCCCATGAGCAGTTCTTC.

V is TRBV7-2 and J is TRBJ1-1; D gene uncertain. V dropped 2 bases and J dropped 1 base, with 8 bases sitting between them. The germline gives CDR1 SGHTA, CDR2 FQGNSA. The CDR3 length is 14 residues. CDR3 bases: TGTGCCAGCAGCTTATATTCAGGGAACACTGAAGCTTTCTTT. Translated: CASSLYSGNTEAFF.

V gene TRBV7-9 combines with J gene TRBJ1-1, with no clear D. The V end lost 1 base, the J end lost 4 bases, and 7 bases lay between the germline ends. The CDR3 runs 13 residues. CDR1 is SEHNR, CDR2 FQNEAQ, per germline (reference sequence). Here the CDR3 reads CASSLEMRTEAFF. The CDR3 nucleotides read TGTGCCAGCAGCTTAGAGATGCGCACTGAAGCTTTCTTT.

The CDR3 region is CASSVWLAGGGLHNEQFF. CDR3 sequence (DNA): TGTGCCAGCAGTGTGTGGCTAGCGGGGGGCGGGTTACACAATGAGCAGTTCTTC. The chain combines TRBV11-1 with TRBJ2-1, with 11 bases lining up with TRBD2. This CDR3 region has 18 residues. CDR1 is SGHAT and CDR2 is FQDESV in the germline V gene (reference sequence). The junction had 15 bases not matched to a gene; V was cut back by 6 bases and J by 5 bases.

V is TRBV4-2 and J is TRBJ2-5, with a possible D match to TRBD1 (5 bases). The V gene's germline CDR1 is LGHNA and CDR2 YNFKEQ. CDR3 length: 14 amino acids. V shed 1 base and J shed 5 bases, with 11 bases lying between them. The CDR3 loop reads CASSQGSDSETQYF. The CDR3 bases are TGTGCCAGCAGCCAAGGAAGCGACAGCGAGACCCAGTACTTC.

The CDR3 here is CASSLRPIGGYGNTGELFF. The CDR3 nucleotides are TGTGCCAGCAGCTTAAGGCCAATAGGGGGGTACGGGAACACCGGGGAGCTGTTTTTT. The rearrangement joins TRBV7-2 to TRBJ2-2; D might be TRBD1 or TRBD2, each matching 6 bases. V dropped 2 bases and J dropped 1 base, with 20 bases sitting between them. This CDR3 contains 19 residues. CDR1 is SGHTA, CDR2 FQGNSA, per germline.

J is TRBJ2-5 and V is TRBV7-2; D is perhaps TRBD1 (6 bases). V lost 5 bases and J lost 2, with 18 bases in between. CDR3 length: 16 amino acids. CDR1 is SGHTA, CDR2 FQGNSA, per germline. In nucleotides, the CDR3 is TGTGCCAGCAGCCAGCAAGGGGGAGCGGTACAAGAGACCCAGTACTTC. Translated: CASSQQGGAVQETQYF. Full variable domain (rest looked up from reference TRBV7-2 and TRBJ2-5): GAGVSQSPSNKVTEKGKDVELRCDPISGHTALYWYRQSLGQGLEFLIYFQGNSAPDKSGLPSDRFSAERTGGSVSTLTIQRTQQEDSAVYLCASSQQGGAVQETQYFGPGTRLLVL.

CDR3 DNA: TGTGCCAGCAGCTTAGTTGGACAGGGTGGTAAGCAGTATTTT. This translates into CASSLVGQGGKQYF. The chain has TRBV7-2 and TRBJ2-3, with 8 bases lining up with TRBD1. Per the germline V gene, CDR1 is SGHTA and CDR2 is FQGNSA. Trimming took 1 base from V and 11 from J; bases not matched to a gene: 8. The CDR3 contains 14 residues.

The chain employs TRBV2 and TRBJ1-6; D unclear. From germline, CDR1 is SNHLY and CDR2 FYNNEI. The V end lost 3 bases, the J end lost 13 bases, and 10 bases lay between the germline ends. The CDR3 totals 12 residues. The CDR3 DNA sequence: TGTGCCAGCAGTGAGGGCCCCCCTCCCCTCCACTTT. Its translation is CASSEGPPPLHF. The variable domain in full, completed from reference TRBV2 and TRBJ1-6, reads EPEVTQTPSHQVTQMGQEVILRCVPISNHLYFYWYRQILGQKVEFLVSFYNNEISEKSEIFDDQFSVERPDGSNFTLKIRSTKLEDSAMYFCASSEGPPPLHFGNGTRLTVT.

CDR3 bases: TGTGCTAGTGGTCTACAGGTGAACACCATATATTTT. Translation: CASGLQVNTIYF. This chain joins TRBV12-5 and TRBJ1-3; tentatively, D is TRBD1 (5 bases). The germline CDR1 and CDR2 sequences are LGHNT and FRNRAP. The CDR3 loop spans 12 amino acids. Trimming took 5 bases from V and 7 from J, leaving 9 bases between them.

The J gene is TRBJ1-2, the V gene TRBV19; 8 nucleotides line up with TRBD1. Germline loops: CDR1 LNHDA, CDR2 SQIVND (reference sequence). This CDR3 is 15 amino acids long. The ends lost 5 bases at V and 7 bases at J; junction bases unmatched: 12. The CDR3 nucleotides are TGTGCCAGTAGTCCCCGGACAGGGATCGGGCCTGGCTACACCTTC. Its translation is CASSPRTGIGPGYTF. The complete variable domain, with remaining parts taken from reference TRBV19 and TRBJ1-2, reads DGGITQSPKYLFRKEGQNVTLSCEQNLNHDAMYWYRQDPGQGLRLIYYSQIVNDFQKGDIAEGYSVSREKKESFPLTVTSAQKNPTAFYLCASSPRTGIGPGYTFGSGTRLTVV.

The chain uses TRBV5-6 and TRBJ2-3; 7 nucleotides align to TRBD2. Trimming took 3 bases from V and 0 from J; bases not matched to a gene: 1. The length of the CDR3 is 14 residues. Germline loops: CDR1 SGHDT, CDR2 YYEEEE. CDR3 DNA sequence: TGTGCCAGCAGCTGGGACTACAGCACAGATACGCAGTATTTT. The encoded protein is CASSWDYSTDTQYF.

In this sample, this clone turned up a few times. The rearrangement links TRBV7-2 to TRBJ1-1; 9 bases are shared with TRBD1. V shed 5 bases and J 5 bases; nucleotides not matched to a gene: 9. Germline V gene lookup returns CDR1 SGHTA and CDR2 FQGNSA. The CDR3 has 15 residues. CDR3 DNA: TGTGCCAGCAGCCCATCGACAGGGGGGGGGACTGAAGCTTTCTTT. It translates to CASSPSTGGGTEAFF.

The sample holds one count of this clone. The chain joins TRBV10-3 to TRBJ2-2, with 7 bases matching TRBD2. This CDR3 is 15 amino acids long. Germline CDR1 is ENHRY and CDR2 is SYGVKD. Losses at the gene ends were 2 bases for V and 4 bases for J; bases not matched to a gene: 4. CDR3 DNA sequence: TGTGCCATCAGTGAGGGGGGAGGGGCCACCGGGGAGCTGTTTTTT. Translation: CAISEGGGATGELFF.

Here the CDR3 DNA reads TGTGCCAGCAGCGTTACGGGGTCATACGAGACCCAGTACTTC. This codes for CASSVTGSYETQYF. This chain links TRBV9 with TRBJ2-5; D perhaps matches TRBD2 (5 bases). Germline CDR1 and CDR2: SGDLS and YYNGEE. V was trimmed by 2 bases and J by 5 bases, leaving 13 bases between them. This CDR3 region has 14 residues.

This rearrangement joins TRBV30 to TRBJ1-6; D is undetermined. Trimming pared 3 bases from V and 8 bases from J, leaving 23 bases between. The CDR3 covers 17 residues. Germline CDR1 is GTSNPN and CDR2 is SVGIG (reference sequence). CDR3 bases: TGTGCCTGGAGCGGAAGTGATAGGGTTTTGAGCGATTCACCCCTCCACTTT. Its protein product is CAWSGSDRVLSDSPLHF.

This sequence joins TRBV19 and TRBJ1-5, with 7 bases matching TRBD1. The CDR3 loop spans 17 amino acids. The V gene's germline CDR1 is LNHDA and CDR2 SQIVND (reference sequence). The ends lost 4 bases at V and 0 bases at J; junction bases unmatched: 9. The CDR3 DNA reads TGTGCCAGTAGTACAGGACCGGGACAGAATAGCAATCAGCCCCAGCATTTT. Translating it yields CASSTGPGQNSNQPQHF.

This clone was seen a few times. The CDR3 nucleotides read TGCAGTGCTAGAAGGGAGGCGCCCCTCCACTTT. This encodes CSARREAPLHF. V usage is TRBV20-1 and J usage is TRBJ1-6; D is undetermined. The length of the CDR3 is 11 residues. From germline, CDR1 is DFQATT and CDR2 SNEGSKA (reference sequence). The V gene lost 2 bases and the J gene lost 13 bases, with 9 bases spanning the gap.